One sample yielded the 13 T cell receptor beta chains listed below, sequenced in a study of T cell changes during pregnancy in multiple sclerosis. Assay used: immunoSEQ multiplex PCR; TCRdb lists only in-frame clones, some missing. The table records about 14,000 clones, about 83% of them present only once. The source material was CD8+ T cells from peripheral blood mononuclear cells, sampled after pregnancy. Receptor source: a female donor in good health, enrolled as a control in a pregnancy study.

CDR3 residues: CTRPVGGRAWEQFF. The CDR3 DNA is TGCACCAGACCAGTTGGCGGGAGGGCTTGGGAGCAGTTCTTC. The rearrangement links TRBV1 to TRBJ2-1; the D call of TRBD2 is as the table states it, not checked on the DNA. TRBV1 is deemed a pseudogene. The CDR3 sequence is 14 residues long.

The chain combines TRBV9 with TRBJ1-2; D is ambiguous. The V and J ends lost 0 bases and 3 bases respectively, with 9 bases between them. The germline CDR1 and CDR2 sequences are SGDLS and YYNGEE. The CDR3 consists of 14 residues. In DNA, the CDR3 is TGTGCCAGCAGCGTAGCAGGAGGTGACTATGGCTACACCTTC. Translating it yields CASSVAGGDYGYTF.

This chain links TRBV7-9 with TRBJ2-5; TRBD2 agrees at 11 bases. The V segment lost 3 bases and the J segment 1 base; nucleotides outside the gene matches: 4. The CDR3 has 16 residues. Looked up from germline, CDR1 is SEHNR and CDR2 is FQNEAQ (reference sequence). DNA of the CDR3: TGTGCCAGCAGCTTCCTAGCGGGGGGTTTCCAAGAGACCCAGTACTTC. The encoded protein is CASSFLAGGFQETQYF.

V and J are TRBV7-3 and TRBJ2-1, with 8 bases that match TRBD2. The CDR3 loop spans 15 amino acids. V was clipped by 2 bases and J by 2 bases; unmatched bases: 2. CDR1 and CDR2 (germline): SGHTA, FQGTGA. The CDR3 protein is CASSLVAGTYNEQFF. CDR3 DNA sequence: TGTGCCAGCAGCTTAGTAGCGGGAACCTACAATGAGCAGTTCTTC.

The chain recombines TRBV6-1 with TRBJ2-7; 8 bases are shared with TRBD2. V shed 10 bases and J 7 bases; nucleotides not matched to a gene: 12. The germline V gene encodes CDR1 MNHNS and CDR2 SASEGT. The CDR3 consists of 13 residues. The CDR3 region is CATGTSRGWEQYF. The CDR3 nucleotides are TGTGCCACCGGGACTAGTCGGGGATGGGAGCAGTACTTC.

The chain recombines TRBV6-5 with TRBJ1-1; D gene uncertain. This CDR3 spans 13 amino acids. V lost 2 bases, J lost 7 bases, and 11 bases lay in between. The germline V gene has CDR1 MNHEY and CDR2 SVGAGI. For the CDR3, the DNA is TGTGCCAGCAGTTACCCCGGTATGGTTGAAGCTTTCTTT. It translates to CASSYPGMVEAFF.

The CDR3 loop reads CSVEVDRGPGETQYF. CDR3 bases: TGCAGCGTTGAAGTTGACAGGGGGCCTGGAGAGACCCAGTACTTC. J is TRBJ2-5 and V is TRBV29-1; TRBD1 matches 10 bases. Germline V gives CDR1 SQVTM, CDR2 ANQGSEA. This CDR3 region has 15 residues. With V trimmed by 1 base and J by 4 bases, 6 bases remained unmatched.

The chain recombines TRBV27 with TRBJ1-1; 7 bases agree with TRBD1. This CDR3 is 15 amino acids long. The V segment lost 0 bases and the J segment 2 bases; nucleotides outside the gene matches: 3. Germline CDR1 MNHEY, CDR2 SMNVEV (reference sequence). CDR3 protein: CASSLSRGANTEAFF. The CDR3 DNA reads TGTGCCAGCAGTTTATCCAGGGGGGCTAACACTGAAGCTTTCTTT.

CDR3 protein: CASLPRDRSSYEQYF. CDR3 in DNA: TGTGCCAGCCTCCCCCGGGACAGGAGCTCCTACGAGCAGTACTTC. The chain is built from TRBV7-9 and TRBJ2-7, with 8 bases aligning to TRBD1. CDR1 and CDR2 from the germline V gene are SEHNR and FQNEAQ (reference sequence). The V and J ends lost 8 bases and 0 bases, in that order; junction bases with no gene match: 9. The CDR3 extends over 15 amino acids.

The genes are TRBV11-2 and TRBJ2-7; D call uncertain. From germline, CDR1 is SGHAT and CDR2 FQNNGV. Trimming removed 0 bases from V and 4 bases from J, with 10 bases in between. The CDR3 covers 14 residues. The CDR3 sequence is CASSLEGPSYEQYF. DNA for the CDR3: TGTGCCAGCAGCTTAGAGGGCCCATCGTACGAGCAGTACTTC.

The gene calls are TRBV27 and TRBJ1-2; TRBD1 is a possible D gene (6 bases). V dropped 4 bases and J dropped 7 bases, with 19 bases sitting between them. Germline V CDR1 and CDR2: MNHEY, SMNVEV (reference sequence). The CDR3 length is 15 residues. The CDR3 DNA sequence: TGTGCCAGCAGTTCTGCGGGGGGGCGCGTTCTTGGCTACACCTTC. Translation: CASSSAGGRVLGYTF.

V is TRBV7-9 and J is TRBJ2-3; TRBD1 is a possible D gene (5 bases). V dropped 5 bases and J dropped 4 bases, with 13 bases sitting between them. This CDR3 is 14 amino acids long. Germline-derived CDR1 and CDR2 are SEHNR and FQNEAQ (reference sequence). CDR3 residues: CASSGVGAPDTQYF. In DNA form, the CDR3 reads TGTGCCAGCAGCGGGGTAGGGGCCCCAGATACGCAGTATTTT.

V gene TRBV13 combines with J gene TRBJ2-1; 7 bases line up with TRBD2. Germline trimming cut 1 base from V and 5 bases from J; bases unmatched to any gene: 5. Germline V gives CDR1 PRHDT, CDR2 FYEKMQ (reference sequence). The CDR3 consists of 15 residues. DNA for the CDR3: TGTGCCAGCAGCTTAGAGGGAGGGCCGGACAATGAGCAGTTCTTC. Protein product: CASSLEGGPDNEQFF.